Each of the 18 T cell receptor beta chains below was sequenced from the same sample in a study of monozygotic twins with inflammatory bowel disease. TCRdb re-called the 5' RACE reads and gives one entry per CDR3 protein, without DNA. This table holds around 190,000 distinct CDR3 sequences. Material for sequencing was blood. The receptor set was obtained from a human donor with ulcerative colitis or Crohn's disease, or a healthy co-twin of an affected twin (not recorded which).

This chain uses TRBV27 with TRBJ2-3; the TRBD1 assignment by TCRdb is unverifiable without DNA. Germline V gene lookup returns CDR1 MNHEY and CDR2 SMNVEV (reference sequence). This CDR3 has 18 residues. The chain's CDR3 is CASSPSPYWGGLTDTQYF.

The CDR3 reads CASRQMRGGWYEQYF. The chain couples TRBV11-2 to TRBJ2-7; TCRdb's assignment of TRBD2 cannot be checked, as there is no DNA. Per germline, CDR1 SGHAT and CDR2 FQNNGV. This CDR3 has 15 residues.

J is TRBJ1-1 and V is TRBV6-1; TCRdb proposes TRBD1, but this gene call is untestable without DNA. CDR1 is MNHNS, CDR2 SASEGT, per germline. The length of the CDR3 is 15 residues. The CDR3 sequence: CASRRGETMNTKAFF.

The chain links TRBV20-1 to TRBJ2-6; TCRdb's D call, TRBD1, is unchecked because there is no DNA. Germline assignment: CDR1 DFQATT and CDR2 SNEGSKA (reference sequence). CDR3 length: 11 residues. CDR3 sequence reads: CSAPRQGTKYF.

The chain employs TRBV20-1 and TRBJ2-7; the D call from TCRdb, TRBD1, cannot be confirmed without DNA. Germline V gene sequence: CDR1 DFQATT, CDR2 SNEGSKA (reference sequence). The length of the CDR3 is 13 residues. The CDR3 is CSARGDRVSEQYF.

The chain has TRBV27 and TRBJ2-5; lacking DNA, the TRBD2 call made by TCRdb goes unchecked. This CDR3 has 16 amino acids. Germline CDR1 and CDR2: MNHEY and SMNVEV (reference sequence). This chain's CDR3 is CASSRGAGGVGETQYF.

The CDR3 loop reads CSARSAIGPTDTQYF. V gene TRBV20-1 combines with J gene TRBJ2-3. The CDR3 length is 15 residues. Germline V gives CDR1 DFQATT, CDR2 SNEGSKA (reference sequence).

The rearrangement uses TRBV7-2 and TRBJ2-5. The CDR3 has 14 amino acids. Germline V gene lookup returns CDR1 SGHTA and CDR2 FQGNSA. The CDR3 sequence: CASSLSGYGETQYF.

The chain combines TRBV5-1 with TRBJ2-7. CDR3 size: 14 residues. Germline CDR1 is SGHRS and CDR2 is YFSETQ. The CDR3 is CASRWATGSYEQYF.

The rearrangement links TRBV20-1 to TRBJ2-5. Germline loops: CDR1 DFQATT, CDR2 SNEGSKA (reference sequence). The CDR3 totals 12 residues. CDR3 protein: CSALTTQETQYF.

The chain uses TRBV12-3 or TRBV12-4 and TRBJ1-2; TCRdb picks TRBD1, but there is no DNA to check that call. The CDR3 runs to 12 residues. Here the CDR3 reads CASSANRGGYTF.

The rearrangement joins TRBV12-3 or TRBV12-4 to TRBJ2-7; without DNA, the TCRdb call of TRBD1 cannot be checked. The CDR3 totals 15 residues. CDR3 loop: CASSFSRDETYEQYF.

V and J are TRBV20-1 and TRBJ1-2. Germline V gives CDR1 DFQATT, CDR2 SNEGSKA (reference sequence). This CDR3 spans 12 amino acids. CDR3 in amino acids: CSARLRGLSYTF.

The chain uses TRBV6-1 and TRBJ2-3; TCRdb designates TRBD2, a call that cannot be tested without DNA. The CDR3 consists of 15 residues. In germline, CDR1 is MNHNS, CDR2 SASEGT. CDR3 amino acids: CASSDLRGLTDTQYF.

The V and J genes are TRBV5-1 and TRBJ2-1; the D call from TCRdb, TRBD2, cannot be confirmed without DNA. Germline V gene data show CDR1 as SGHRS and CDR2 as YFSETQ. The CDR3 has 15 residues. The CDR3 reads CASSLNLAGNNEQFF.

The chain uses TRBV6-5 and TRBJ1-4; there is no DNA to check the TCRdb D call of TRBD1. Germline lookup yields CDR1 MNHEY and CDR2 SVGAGI. The CDR3 runs 16 residues. The CDR3 spells CASSYGQPPSDEKLFF.

The genes are TRBV19 and TRBJ1-2; TCRdb picks TRBD1, but there is no DNA to check that call. Germline V gives CDR1 LNHDA, CDR2 SQIVND (reference sequence). The CDR3 has 13 residues. The CDR3: CASSHPPQNGYTF.

This chain uses TRBV18 with TRBJ1-1. The CDR3 has 15 residues. The germline V gene encodes CDR1 KGHSH and CDR2 LQKENI. The CDR3 sequence is CASSLGQGGDTEAFF.